This T cell receptor beta chain was recorded in a study of T cells in Graves' hyperthyroidism and ophthalmopathy. The overall study: Once the initial diagnosis was made, peripheral blood was obtained before any treatment.

RNA transcripts provided the source from which TCR beta CDR3 regions were amplified. An initial round of RT-PCR targeting the TCR CDR3 relied on the HTBI primer set. From the multiplex PCR reads, TCRdb called clonotypes with MiXCR, one entry per CDR3 protein. The sample contains about 700,000 distinct CDR3 sequences, around 15% of which appear only once. In this sample, this clonotype turned up a few times. Not enrolled were patients with uncontrolled infection, other autoimmune disease, pregnancy or lactation. Clinicians diagnosed patients from clinical symptoms, serum thyroxine and TRAb, thyroid ultrasound and orbital computed tomography. PBMCs were sourced from roughly 9.1 ml fresh peripheral blood. The clonotype was recovered from a woman aged 18-29 years with Graves' hyperthyroidism. The sequencing input was blood.

CDR3 in amino acids: CATTSINTGELFF. The CDR3 DNA sequence: TGCGCCACCACTTCCATAAACACCGGGGAGCTGTTTTTT. The gene calls are TRBV4-1 and TRBJ2-2; the D is unclear. The CDR3 covers 13 residues. CDR1 and CDR2 (germline): MGHRA, YSYEKL. Trimming took 10 bases from V and 2 from J, leaving 11 bases between them.